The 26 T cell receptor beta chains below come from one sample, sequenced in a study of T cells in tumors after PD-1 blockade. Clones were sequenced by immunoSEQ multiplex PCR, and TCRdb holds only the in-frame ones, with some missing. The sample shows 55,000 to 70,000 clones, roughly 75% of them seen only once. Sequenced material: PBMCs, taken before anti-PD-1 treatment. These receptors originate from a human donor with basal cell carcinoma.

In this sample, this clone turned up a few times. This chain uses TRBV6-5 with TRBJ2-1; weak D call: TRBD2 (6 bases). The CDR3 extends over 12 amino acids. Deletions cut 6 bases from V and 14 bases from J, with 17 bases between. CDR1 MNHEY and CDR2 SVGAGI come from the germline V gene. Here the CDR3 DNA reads TGTGCCAGCAGCATCTCGGGGGACCAGAAGTTCTTC. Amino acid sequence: CASSISGDQKFF.

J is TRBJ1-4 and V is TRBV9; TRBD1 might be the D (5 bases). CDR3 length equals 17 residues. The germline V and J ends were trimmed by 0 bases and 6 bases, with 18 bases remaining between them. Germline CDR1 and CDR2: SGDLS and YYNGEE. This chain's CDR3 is CASSVGLQGTDHEKLFF. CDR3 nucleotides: TGTGCCAGCAGCGTAGGCCTCCAGGGTACGGATCATGAAAAACTGTTTTTT. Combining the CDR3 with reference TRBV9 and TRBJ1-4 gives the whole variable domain DSGVTQTPKHLITATGQRVTLRCSPRSGDLSVYWYQQSLDQGLQFLIQYYNGEERAKGNILERFSAQQFPDLHSELNLSSLELGDSALYFCASSVGLQGTDHEKLFFGSGTQLSVL.

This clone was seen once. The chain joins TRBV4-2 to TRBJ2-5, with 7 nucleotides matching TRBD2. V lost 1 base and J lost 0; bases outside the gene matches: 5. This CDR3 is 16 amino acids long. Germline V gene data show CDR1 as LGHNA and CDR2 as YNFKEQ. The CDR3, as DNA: TGTGCCAGCAGCCAAGGAGCTAGCGGAAACCAAGAGACCCAGTACTTC. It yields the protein CASSQGASGNQETQYF.

In DNA form, the CDR3 reads TGTGCCAGCAGCCTTCTCGGGGGGATCGACACCTTC. As protein: CASSLLGGIDTF. This chain connects TRBV7-8 to TRBJ1-2; TRBD1 is a possible D gene (5 bases). CDR1 is SGHVS, CDR2 FQNEAQ, per germline. Between the trimmed V and J ends, which lost 5 bases and 12 bases, there was a span of 16 bases. The CDR3 spans 12 residues.

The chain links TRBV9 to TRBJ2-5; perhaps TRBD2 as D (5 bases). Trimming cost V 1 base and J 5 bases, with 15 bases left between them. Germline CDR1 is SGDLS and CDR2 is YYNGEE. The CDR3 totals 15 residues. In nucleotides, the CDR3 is TGTGCCAGCAGCGTAAGTTCTCGGGGTTCGGAGACCCAGTACTTC. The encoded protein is CASSVSSRGSETQYF.

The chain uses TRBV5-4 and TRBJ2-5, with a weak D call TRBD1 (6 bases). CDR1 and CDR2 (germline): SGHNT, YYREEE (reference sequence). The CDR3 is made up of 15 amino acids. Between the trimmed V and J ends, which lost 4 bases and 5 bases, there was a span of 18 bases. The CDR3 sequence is CASSLEAGVRETQYF. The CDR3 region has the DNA TGTGCCAGCAGCCTGGAGGCAGGGGTTCGGGAGACCCAGTACTTC. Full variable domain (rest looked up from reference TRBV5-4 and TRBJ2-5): ETGVTQSPTHLIKTRGQQVTLRCSSQSGHNTVSWYQQALGQGPQFIFQYYREEENGRGNFPPRFSGLQFPNYSSELNVNALELDDSALYLCASSLEAGVRETQYFGPGTRLLVL.

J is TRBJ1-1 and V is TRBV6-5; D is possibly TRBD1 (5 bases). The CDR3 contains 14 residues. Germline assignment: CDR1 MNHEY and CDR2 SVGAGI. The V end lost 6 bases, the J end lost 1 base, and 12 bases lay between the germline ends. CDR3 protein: CASRGRGTNTEAFF. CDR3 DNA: TGTGCCAGCAGGGGACGGGGGACGAACACTGAAGCTTTCTTT.

The CDR3 DNA follows: TGTGCCAGCAGCCCCGACAGCGGGGAGCTGTTTTTT. This encodes CASSPDSGELFF. The V call is TRBV7-6, the J call TRBJ2-2; TRBD1 is a possible D gene (5 bases). In germline, CDR1 is SGHVS, CDR2 FNYEAQ. This CDR3 spans 12 amino acids. V was shortened by 5 bases and J by 7 bases, with 8 bases between the two germline ends.

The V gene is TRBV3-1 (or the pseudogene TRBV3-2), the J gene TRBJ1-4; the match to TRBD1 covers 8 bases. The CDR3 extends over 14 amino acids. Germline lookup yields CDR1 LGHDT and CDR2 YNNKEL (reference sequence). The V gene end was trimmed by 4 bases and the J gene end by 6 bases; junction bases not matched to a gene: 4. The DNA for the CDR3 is TGTGCCAGCAGCCGGGGGACAGGCCATGAAAAACTGTTTTTT. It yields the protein CASSRGTGHEKLFF.

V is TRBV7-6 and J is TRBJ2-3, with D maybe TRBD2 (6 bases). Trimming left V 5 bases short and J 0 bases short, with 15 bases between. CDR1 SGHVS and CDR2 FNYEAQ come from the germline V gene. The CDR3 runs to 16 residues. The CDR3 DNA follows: TGTGCCAGCAGCCCCAGTGAGCGGGCGAGCACAGATACGCAGTATTTT. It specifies CASSPSERASTDTQYF.

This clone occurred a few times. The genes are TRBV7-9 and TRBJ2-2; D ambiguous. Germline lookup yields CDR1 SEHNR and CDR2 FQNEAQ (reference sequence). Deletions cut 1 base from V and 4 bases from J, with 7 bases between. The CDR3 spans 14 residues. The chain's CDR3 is CASSLGTATGELFF. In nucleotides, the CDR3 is TGTGCCAGCAGCTTAGGAACAGCCACCGGGGAGCTGTTTTTT.

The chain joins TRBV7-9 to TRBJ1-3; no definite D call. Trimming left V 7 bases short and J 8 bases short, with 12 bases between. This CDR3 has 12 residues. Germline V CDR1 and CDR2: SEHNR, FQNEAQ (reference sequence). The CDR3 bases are TGTGCCAGCACCATGACTGGGGACACCATATATTTT. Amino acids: CASTMTGDTIYF.

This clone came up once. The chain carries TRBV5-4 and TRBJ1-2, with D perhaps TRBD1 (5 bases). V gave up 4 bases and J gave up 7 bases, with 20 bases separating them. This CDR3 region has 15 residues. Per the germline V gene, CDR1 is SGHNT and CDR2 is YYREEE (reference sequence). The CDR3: CASSPETGTESGYTF. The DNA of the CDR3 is TGTGCCAGCAGCCCGGAGACCGGGACCGAGAGTGGCTACACCTTC.

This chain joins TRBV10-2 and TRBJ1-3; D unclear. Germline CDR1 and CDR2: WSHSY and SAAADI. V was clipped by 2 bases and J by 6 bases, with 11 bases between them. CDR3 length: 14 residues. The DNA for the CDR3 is TGCGCCAGCAGTGAGAGAGGGATAGAAAACACCATATATTTT. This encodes CASSERGIENTIYF.

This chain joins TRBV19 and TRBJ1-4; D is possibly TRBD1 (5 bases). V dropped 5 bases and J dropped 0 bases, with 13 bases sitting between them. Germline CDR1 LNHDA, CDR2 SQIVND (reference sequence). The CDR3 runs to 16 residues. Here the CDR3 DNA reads TGTGCCAGTAGTGTGGGGGGGGTCTCAACTAATGAAAAACTGTTTTTT. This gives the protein CASSVGGVSTNEKLFF.

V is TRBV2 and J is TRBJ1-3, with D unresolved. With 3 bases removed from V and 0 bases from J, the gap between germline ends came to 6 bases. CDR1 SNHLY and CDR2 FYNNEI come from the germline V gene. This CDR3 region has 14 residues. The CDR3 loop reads CASSDFVSGNTIYF. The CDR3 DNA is TGTGCCAGCAGTGACTTCGTCTCTGGAAACACCATATATTTT.

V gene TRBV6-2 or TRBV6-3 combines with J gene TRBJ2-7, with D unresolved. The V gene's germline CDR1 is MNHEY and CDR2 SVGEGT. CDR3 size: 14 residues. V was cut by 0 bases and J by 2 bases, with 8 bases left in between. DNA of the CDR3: TGTGCCAGCAGTTACTCACCCAGCACCTACGAGCAGTACTTC. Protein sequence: CASSYSPSTYEQYF.

CDR3 amino acids: CASGIQETQYF. CDR3 coding DNA: TGTGCTAGTGGCATTCAAGAGACCCAGTACTTC. The gene calls are TRBV12-5 and TRBJ2-5; D is unresolved. The length of the CDR3 is 11 residues. Trimming shortened V by 6 bases and J by 2 bases, and 4 bases separated the two germline ends. Germline loops: CDR1 LGHNT, CDR2 FRNRAP.

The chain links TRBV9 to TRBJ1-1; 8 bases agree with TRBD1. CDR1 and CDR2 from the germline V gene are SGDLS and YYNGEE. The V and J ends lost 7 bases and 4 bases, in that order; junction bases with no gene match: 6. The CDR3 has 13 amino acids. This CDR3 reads CASGQGGSTEAFF. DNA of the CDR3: TGTGCCAGCGGACAGGGTGGGAGCACTGAAGCTTTCTTT.

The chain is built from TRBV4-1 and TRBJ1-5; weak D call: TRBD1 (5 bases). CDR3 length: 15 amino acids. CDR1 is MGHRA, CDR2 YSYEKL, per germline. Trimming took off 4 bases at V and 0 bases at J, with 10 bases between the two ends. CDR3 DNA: TGCGCCAGCAGCCCGGGGGACGGTAGCAATCAGCCCCAGCATTTT. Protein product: CASSPGDGSNQPQHF.

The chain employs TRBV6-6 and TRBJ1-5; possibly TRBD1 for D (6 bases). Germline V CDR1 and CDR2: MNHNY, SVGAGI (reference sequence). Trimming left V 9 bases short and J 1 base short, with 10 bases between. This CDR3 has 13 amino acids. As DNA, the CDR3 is TGTGCCAGTTCTAGGGGGAGCAATCAGCCCCAGCATTTT. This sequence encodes CASSRGSNQPQHF.

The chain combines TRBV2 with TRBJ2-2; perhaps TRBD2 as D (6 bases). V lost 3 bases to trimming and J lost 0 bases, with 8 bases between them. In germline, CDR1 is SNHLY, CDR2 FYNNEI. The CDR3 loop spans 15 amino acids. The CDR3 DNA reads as TGTGCCAGCAGTGACGGGAGCTCGAACACCGGGGAGCTGTTTTTT. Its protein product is CASSDGSSNTGELFF. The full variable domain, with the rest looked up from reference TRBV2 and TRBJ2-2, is EPEVTQTPSHQVTQMGQEVILRCVPISNHLYFYWYRQILGQKVEFLVSFYNNEISEKSEIFDDQFSVERPDGSNFTLKIRSTKLEDSAMYFCASSDGSSNTGELFFGEGSRLTVL.

The CDR3 coding sequence is TGTGCCAGCAGCTCTAAAAAGGTCCAGGTATCGGAGACCCAGTACTTC. Protein sequence: CASSSKKVQVSETQYF. The chain carries TRBV5-6 and TRBJ2-5; D uncertain. CDR3 length: 16 amino acids. The V gene lost 3 bases and the J gene lost 5 bases, with 20 bases spanning the gap. The V gene's germline CDR1 is SGHDT and CDR2 YYEEEE.

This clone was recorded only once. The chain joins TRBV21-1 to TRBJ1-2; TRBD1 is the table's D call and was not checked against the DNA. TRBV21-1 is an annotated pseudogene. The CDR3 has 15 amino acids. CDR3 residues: CASGEKEQGAGGYTF. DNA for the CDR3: TGTGCCAGCGGCGAAAAAGAACAGGGGGCTGGAGGCTACACCTTC.

The CDR3 DNA sequence: TGTGCCAGCAGCTGGACAGGGATGAACACTGAAGCTTTCTTT. It specifies CASSWTGMNTEAFF. The J gene is TRBJ1-1, the V gene TRBV5-6; 8 nucleotides line up with TRBD1. V trimming: 3 bases; J trimming: 0 bases; junction bases outside the gene matches: 1. CDR1 is SGHDT, CDR2 YYEEEE, per germline. The CDR3 is 14 amino acids. The full variable domain, rest sourced from reference TRBV5-6 and TRBJ1-1, is DAGVTQSPTHLIKTRGQQVTLRCSPKSGHDTVSWYQQALGQGPQFIFQYYEEEERQRGNFPDRFSGHQFPNYSSELNVNALLLGDSALYLCASSWTGMNTEAFFGQGTRLTVV.

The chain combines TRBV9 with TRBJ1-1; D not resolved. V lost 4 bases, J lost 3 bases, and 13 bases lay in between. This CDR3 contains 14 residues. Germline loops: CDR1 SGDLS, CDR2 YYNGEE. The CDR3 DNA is TGTGCCAGCAGCCCCGGAGTACCGTACACTGAAGCTTTCTTT. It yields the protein CASSPGVPYTEAFF.